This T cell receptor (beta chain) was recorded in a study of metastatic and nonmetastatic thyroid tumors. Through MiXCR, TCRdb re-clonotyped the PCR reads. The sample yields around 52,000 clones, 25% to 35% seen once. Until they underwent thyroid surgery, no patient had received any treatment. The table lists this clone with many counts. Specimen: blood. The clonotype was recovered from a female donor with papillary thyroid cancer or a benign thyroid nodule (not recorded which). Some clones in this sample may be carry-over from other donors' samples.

For the CDR3, the DNA is TGTGCCAGTAGTATAATCAGCGGCCAAGGGGCCAACGTCCTGACTTTC. It is translated as CASSIISGQGANVLTF. The V call is TRBV19, the J call TRBJ2-6, with D possibly being TRBD2 (5 bases). V gave up 2 bases and J gave up 4 bases, with 12 bases separating them. The germline V gene encodes CDR1 LNHDA and CDR2 SQIVND (reference sequence). The CDR3 runs 16 residues.